The rows below give T cell receptor beta chains drawn from one sample of a study of STAT3 mutations in large granular lymphocyte leukemia. The table came from immunoSEQ multiplex PCR; TCRdb's copy has only in-frame clones and leaves some out. The sample shows over 8,000 clones, 70% to 90% of them seen only once. The sample comprised peripheral blood mononuclear cells. The receptors were gathered from a man at least 80 years old with T-cell large granular lymphocyte leukemia. Some clones in this sample may be carry-over from other donors' samples. The CDR3 runs from the conserved cysteine through the conserved F or W. Fields, in order: V gene, J gene, clone size, D gene, CDR3 DNA, CDR3 protein. A D gene is named only where the DNA matches it firmly. Size is stated for part of the rows, as once, few or many counts, or as a class when the clone is expanded.

v_gene: TRBV11-3; j_gene: TRBJ1-2; abundance: once; d_gene: TRBD1; CDR3nt: TGTGCCAGCAGCTTCTCAGGGGGCGATGGCTACACCTTC; CDR3aa: CASSFSGGDGYTF
v_gene: TRBV5-1; j_gene: TRBJ2-7; abundance: -; d_gene: -; CDR3nt: TGCGCCAGCAGTCTAGCGCTAAACTACGAGCAGTACTTC; CDR3aa: CASSLALNYEQYF
v_gene: TRBV5-1; j_gene: TRBJ2-7; abundance: -; d_gene: TRBD1; CDR3nt: TGCGCCAGCAGCTTGGACACGACAGGGCCCTCCTACGAGCAGTACTTC; CDR3aa: CASSLDTTGPSYEQYF
v_gene: TRBV18; j_gene: TRBJ1-5; abundance: -; d_gene: -; CDR3nt: TGTGCCAGCTCACCGGCCCGGGGCGACAATCAGCCCCAGCATTTT; CDR3aa: CASSPARGDNQPQHF
v_gene: TRBV12-5; j_gene: TRBJ1-2; abundance: once; d_gene: -; CDR3nt: TGTGCTAGTGGTTCCGACAGGCACTATGGCTACACCTTC; CDR3aa: CASGSDRHYGYTF
v_gene: TRBV5-4; j_gene: TRBJ2-2; abundance: -; d_gene: TRBD2; CDR3nt: TGTGCCAGCAGCTTGGCCACGGGGGGAATTAGCACCGGGGAGCTGTTTTTT; CDR3aa: CASSLATGGISTGELFF
v_gene: TRBV9; j_gene: TRBJ1-2; abundance: once; d_gene: -; CDR3nt: TGTGCCAGCAGCGTTACGACCAACTATGGCTACACCTTC; CDR3aa: CASSVTTNYGYTF
v_gene: TRBV2; j_gene: TRBJ1-5; abundance: -; d_gene: -; CDR3nt: TGTGCCAGCAGTGAGAGCAGGTCCTATAGCAATCAGCCCCAGCATTTT; CDR3aa: CASSESRSYSNQPQHF
v_gene: TRBV12-5; j_gene: TRBJ1-2; abundance: -; d_gene: -; CDR3nt: TGTGCTAGTGGTTTGGTAAGCGGCGGGGGCTACACCTTC; CDR3aa: CASGLVSGGGYTF
v_gene: TRBV5-1; j_gene: TRBJ2-7; abundance: -; d_gene: TRBD1; CDR3nt: TGCGCCAGCAGCCGACCCCTGACAGGGGATTCGCGCGAGCAGTACTTC; CDR3aa: CASSRPLTGDSREQYF
v_gene: TRBV30; j_gene: TRBJ2-5; abundance: -; d_gene: -; CDR3nt: TGTGCCTGGAAGTCCGGTCCCGGTGGGAAGACCCAGTACTTC; CDR3aa: CAWKSGPGGKTQYF
v_gene: TRBV10-1; j_gene: TRBJ2-3; abundance: -; d_gene: TRBD2; CDR3nt: TGCGCCAGCCCGGGACTAGCGGGTTCCACAGATACGCAGTATTTT; CDR3aa: CASPGLAGSTDTQYF
v_gene: TRBV4-3; j_gene: TRBJ1-4; abundance: -; d_gene: -; CDR3nt: TGCGCCAGCAGCCAGGGCTATACAGTCCCTTCGGAAAAACTGTTTTTT; CDR3aa: CASSQGYTVPSEKLFF
v_gene: TRBV18; j_gene: TRBJ1-3; abundance: few; d_gene: -; CDR3nt: TGTGCCAGCTCACTAGACAGAGACTCTGGAAACACCATATATTTT; CDR3aa: CASSLDRDSGNTIYF
v_gene: TRBV4-3; j_gene: TRBJ1-2; abundance: -; d_gene: -; CDR3nt: TGCGCCAGCAGCCAACATGTAACAGACTATGGCTACACCTTC; CDR3aa: CASSQHVTDYGYTF
v_gene: TRBV7-2; j_gene: TRBJ2-5; abundance: -; d_gene: TRBD1; CDR3nt: TGTGCCAGCAGCTCACTACAGGGGGCAGGGGAGACCCAGTACTTC; CDR3aa: CASSSLQGAGETQYF
v_gene: TRBV7-9; j_gene: TRBJ2-7; abundance: -; d_gene: -; CDR3nt: TGTGCCAGCAGCTTATTATTACAGTCCTACGAGCAGTACTTC; CDR3aa: CASSLLLQSYEQYF
v_gene: TRBV27; j_gene: TRBJ2-7; abundance: -; d_gene: TRBD1; CDR3nt: TGTGCCAGCAGTGGGACAGCTACCTACGAGCAGTACTTC; CDR3aa: CASSGTATYEQYF
v_gene: TRBV30; j_gene: TRBJ1-2; abundance: -; d_gene: -; CDR3nt: TGTGCCTGGACCTGGGACCCCCTCCTCTATGGCTACACCTTC; CDR3aa: CAWTWDPLLYGYTF
v_gene: TRBV5-1; j_gene: TRBJ1-1; abundance: once; d_gene: -; CDR3nt: TGCGCCAGCAGCTTGTTCGGGGAGAACACTGAAGCTTTCTTT; CDR3aa: CASSLFGENTEAFF
v_gene: TRBV6-5; j_gene: TRBJ1-2; abundance: once; d_gene: -; CDR3nt: TGTGCCAGCAGTTTCGCGGGGTCCTATGGCTACACCTTC; CDR3aa: CASSFAGSYGYTF
v_gene: TRBV18; j_gene: TRBJ2-7; abundance: -; d_gene: -; CDR3nt: TGTGCCAGCTCACCGGGTCCCAAGGCTAACGTTTTCTACGAGCAGTACTTC; CDR3aa: CASSPGPKANVFYEQYF
v_gene: TRBV7-3; j_gene: TRBJ2-7; abundance: -; d_gene: -; CDR3nt: TGTGCCAGCAGCTCGAGCTCGGGACGATACGAGCAGTACTTC; CDR3aa: CASSSSSGRYEQYF
v_gene: TRBV7-8; j_gene: TRBJ1-2; abundance: -; d_gene: -; CDR3nt: TGTGCCAGCAGCCCAAACTCAGGGTTTTACGGCTACACCTTC; CDR3aa: CASSPNSGFYGYTF
v_gene: TRBV5-4; j_gene: TRBJ2-3; abundance: -; d_gene: -; CDR3nt: TGTGCCAGCAGCCACCTGGGGCGCACCGGCACAGATACGCAGTATTTT; CDR3aa: CASSHLGRTGTDTQYF
v_gene: TRBV5-5; j_gene: TRBJ1-2; abundance: -; d_gene: -; CDR3nt: TGTGCCAGCGACAACCGCTCGCGAAAGACCTATGGCTACACCTTC; CDR3aa: CASDNRSRKTYGYTF
v_gene: TRBV18; j_gene: TRBJ2-7; abundance: -; d_gene: -; CDR3nt: TGTGCCAGCTCAATCTCAGACAGTTACGAGCAGTACTTC; CDR3aa: CASSISDSYEQYF
v_gene: TRBV6-5; j_gene: TRBJ2-5; abundance: -; d_gene: TRBD2; CDR3nt: TGTGCCAGCAGCACGACTAGCGGGGGGGCGGAGACCCAGTACTTC; CDR3aa: CASSTTSGGAETQYF
v_gene: TRBV11-2; j_gene: TRBJ1-6; abundance: -; d_gene: -; CDR3nt: TGTGCCAGCAGCGTGGGGAAAGGTACGAATTCACCCCTCCACTTT; CDR3aa: CASSVGKGTNSPLHF